This TCR beta chain comes out of a study of identical twins' blood T cells. Regarding the study as a whole: V gene usage reportedly matched far better within twin pairs than unrelated donors.

TCR cDNA libraries came from RNA via a modified published protocol. One entry per CDR3 protein results from TCRdb running MiXCR on the 5' RACE reads. The table lists around 380,000 distinct CDR3 sequences, about 28% of them singletons. Germline V gene sequence: CDR1 MNHEY, CDR2 SVGAGI. The CDR3 length is 15 residues. Trimming stripped 8 bases from V and 6 bases from J, with 20 bases between. On this clonotype itself: Its antigen remains unknown.

The genes are TRBV6-5 and TRBJ2-1; no clear D. The sample comprised PBMCs. The sequence derives from a woman between 18 and 50 years old in good health. CDR3 protein: CASRRTLGNPNEQFF. CDR3 sequence (DNA): TGTGCCAGCCGACGGACCCTTGGAAACCCCAATGAGCAGTTCTTC.